The 27 T cell receptor beta chains below were found in one sample sequenced in a study of post-analysis software for immune sequencing data. General study findings and limits: There were a few TRBV segments more frequent in patients than controls, and TRBV5-6, TRBV5-1 and TRBV20-1 were among them.

The library was made from cDNA and included unique molecular identifiers. A single record per CDR3 protein comes from TCRdb applying MiXCR to the PCR reads. The data contain roughly 600,000 distinct CDR3 sequences, roughly two fifths of them singletons. These TCRs' antigens remain unknown. Material for sequencing was blood. Receptors originate from a girl between 5 and 17 years old with multiple sclerosis.

The chain carries TRBV4-2 and TRBJ2-5, with 11 bases matching TRBD2. The J call may be wrong; the DNA end is better matched by TRBJ2-7. The length of the CDR3 is 15 residues. Germline lookup yields CDR1 LGHNA and CDR2 YNFKEQ. Written as DNA, the CDR3 is TGTGCCAGCAGCCAAGCTTCTAGCGGGGGGTACGAGCAGTACTTC. This codes for CASSQASSGGYEQYF.

The chain employs TRBV4-1 and TRBJ2-7, with D possibly matching TRBD1 (5 bases). This CDR3 is built from 14 residues. Per the germline V gene, CDR1 is MGHRA and CDR2 is YSYEKL. The ends were cut back, 4 bases at V and 3 bases at J, with 13 bases in the middle. CDR3: CASSPDETVYEQYF. CDR3 bases: TGCGCCAGCAGCCCAGATGAGACAGTCTACGAGCAGTACTTC.

Only a few counts were recorded for this clonotype. This sequence joins TRBV29-1 and TRBJ2-1; D remains ambiguous. CDR3 length equals 13 residues. The V gene's germline CDR1 is SQVTM and CDR2 ANQGSEA. V dropped 1 base and J dropped 6 bases, with 10 bases sitting between them. This CDR3 is CSVEGPARNEQFF. DNA of the CDR3: TGCAGCGTTGAAGGCCCCGCACGCAATGAGCAGTTCTTC.

As regards this clonotype: An end of the junction differs from the germline gene, which may be a read error. The chain combines TRBV18 with TRBJ2-7; tentatively, D is TRBD1 (6 bases). The CDR3 totals 16 residues. Looked up from germline, CDR1 is KGHSH and CDR2 is LQKENI. CDR3 bases: TGTGCCAGCTCACTACGACCGGGACACGGGTCCTACAAGCAGTACTTC. Protein sequence: CASSLRPGHGSYKQYF. The variable domain in full, with the rest retrieved from reference TRBV18 and TRBJ2-7, is NAGVMQNPRHLVRRRGQEARLRCSPMKGHSHVYWYRQLPEEGLKFMVYLQKENIIDESGMPKERFSAEFPKEGPSILRIQQVVRGDSAAYFCASSLRPGHGSYKQYFGPGTRLTVT.

This chain links TRBV5-1 with TRBJ2-1; 10 bases agree with TRBD2. The CDR3 is 17 amino acids. V trimming: 0 bases; J trimming: 3 bases; junction bases outside the gene matches: 6. The germline V gene has CDR1 SGHRS and CDR2 YFSETQ. This CDR3 reads CASSLAPLAGGYNEQFF. The CDR3 region has the DNA TGCGCCAGCAGCTTGGCCCCCTTAGCGGGGGGCTACAATGAGCAGTTCTTC.

The rearrangement uses TRBV12-3 or TRBV12-4 and TRBJ2-5; 8 positions agree with TRBD1. The CDR3 contains 13 residues. The trim removed 6 bases at V and 3 bases at J, leaving 3 bases unmatched. The CDR3 is CASSRQGKETQYF. CDR3 coding DNA: TGTGCCAGCAGCCGACAGGGGAAAGAGACCCAGTACTTC.

The chain joins TRBV24-1 to TRBJ2-3; no clear D gene. Germline V gives CDR1 KGHDR, CDR2 SFDVKD. V was trimmed by 3 bases and J by 0 bases, leaving 9 bases between them. The CDR3 extends over 15 amino acids. The DNA for the CDR3 is TGTGCCACCAGTGATAGCGCCGCTAGCACAGATACGCAGTATTTT. Its translation: CATSDSAASTDTQYF.

The chain links TRBV29-1 to TRBJ2-7; D gene ambiguous. Trimming left V 6 bases short and J 3 bases short, with 15 bases between. The CDR3 extends over 13 amino acids. The V gene's germline CDR1 is SQVTM and CDR2 ANQGSEA. Here the CDR3 reads CSVYGHNDYEQYF. The CDR3 DNA is TGCAGCGTCTATGGCCATAACGACTACGAGCAGTACTTC.

This clonotype showed up just a few times. The chain couples TRBV6-5 to TRBJ2-7; D unclear. CDR3 length: 14 amino acids. V gave up 0 bases and J gave up 2 bases, with 8 bases separating them. Germline V gives CDR1 MNHEY, CDR2 SVGAGI. CDR3 residues: CASSYSAAPYEQYF. In DNA form, the CDR3 reads TGTGCCAGCAGTTACTCAGCAGCCCCCTACGAGCAGTACTTC.

The chain has TRBV12-3 or TRBV12-4 and TRBJ1-3, with a tentative D call TRBD1 (5 bases). V lost 10 bases to trimming and J lost 0 bases, with 19 bases between them. This CDR3 contains 16 residues. The DNA of the CDR3 is TGTGCCACCGAGAAGGGACGGATCTACTCTGGAAACACCATATATTTT. Translating gives CATEKGRIYSGNTIYF.

This chain uses TRBV5-5 with TRBJ2-2; 15 bases map to TRBD2. Looked up from germline, CDR1 is SGHKS and CDR2 is YYEKEE (reference sequence). This CDR3 is built from 18 residues. Trimming removed 4 bases from V and 6 bases from J; junction bases left unmatched: 10. The CDR3 spells CASSLGLAGGPGSGELFF. CDR3 nucleotides: TGTGCCAGCAGCCTCGGACTAGCGGGAGGGCCAGGATCCGGGGAGCTGTTTTTT.

This clonotype was recorded a few times. V and J are TRBV7-2 and TRBJ2-7, with TRBD2 as a possible D gene (6 bases). This CDR3 has 16 amino acids. Trimming took 5 bases from V and 2 from J, leaving 19 bases between them. Germline V gene lookup returns CDR1 SGHTA and CDR2 FQGNSA. The chain's CDR3 is CASSQTAWGLPYEQYF. DNA of the CDR3: TGTGCCAGCAGCCAGACCGCCTGGGGACTTCCCTACGAGCAGTACTTC.

This chain joins TRBV11-1 and TRBJ2-5, with D tentatively TRBD1 or TRBD2 (6 bases each). The CDR3 extends over 17 amino acids. The V end was cut by 2 bases, the J end by 2 bases, with 18 bases between. In germline, CDR1 is SGHAT, CDR2 FQDESV (reference sequence). CDR3 bases: TGTGCCAGCAGCTTAACGACTAACGGGGGCGAGCAAGAGACCCAGTACTTC. Amino acids: CASSLTTNGGEQETQYF.

The V gene is TRBV10-3, the J gene TRBJ2-7; tentatively, D is TRBD1 (5 bases). CDR3 length equals 15 residues. CDR1 is ENHRY, CDR2 SYGVKD, per germline. Trimming stripped 3 bases from V and 3 bases from J, with 15 bases between. The CDR3 sequence: CAISDDLLGDYEQYF. The CDR3 DNA reads TGTGCCATCAGTGACGACCTGCTAGGGGACTACGAGCAGTACTTC.

Only one count was recorded for this clonotype. The V gene is TRBV2, the J gene TRBJ2-3; 11 nucleotides align to TRBD2. After removal of 6 bases from V and 5 bases from J, the junction contained 7 bases not matched to a gene. CDR3 size: 15 residues. The germline V gene encodes CDR1 SNHLY and CDR2 FYNNEI. The CDR3 coding sequence is TGTGCCAGCAGGGGAACTAGCGGGAGAGGAGATACGCAGTATTTT. As protein: CASRGTSGRGDTQYF.

This chain connects TRBV28 to TRBJ2-5; TRBD2 matches at 14 bases. Trimming removed 5 bases from V and 6 bases from J; junction bases left unmatched: 5. Per germline, CDR1 MDHEN and CDR2 SYDVKM. The CDR3 spans 15 residues. This CDR3 is CASSPGLAGAQTQYF. The CDR3 nucleotides are TGTGCCAGCAGTCCGGGACTAGCGGGAGCCCAGACCCAGTACTTC.

V and J are TRBV20-1 and TRBJ2-4; a possible D gene is TRBD2 (6 bases). Between the trimmed V and J ends, which lost 3 bases and 3 bases, there was a span of 9 bases. CDR1 DFQATT and CDR2 SNEGSKA come from the germline V gene (reference sequence). The CDR3 is 13 residues long. CDR3 in amino acids: CSASGEVKNIQYF. Written as DNA, the CDR3 is TGCAGTGCTAGCGGGGAGGTCAAAAACATTCAGTACTTC.

The rearrangement links TRBV5-1 to TRBJ2-1; 10 bases map to TRBD2. CDR1 SGHRS and CDR2 YFSETQ come from the germline V gene. The CDR3 length is 14 residues. The J segment lost 10 bases and the V segment lost 6 bases, leaving 10 bases of the junction unmatched. Here the CDR3 DNA reads TGCGCCAGCACAGAACCGGGACTAGCGAGCGAGCAGTTCTTC. Residues: CASTEPGLASEQFF.

The J gene is TRBJ2-1, the V gene TRBV15; D perhaps matches TRBD2 (5 bases). The germline V gene has CDR1 LNHNV and CDR2 YYDKDF (reference sequence). This CDR3 has 17 amino acids. Trimming took off 1 base at V and 5 bases at J, with 18 bases between the two ends. For the CDR3, the DNA is TGTGCCACCAGCAGAGCCCCCTCAGGAGGTTTGGACAATGAGCAGTTCTTC. It specifies CATSRAPSGGLDNEQFF.

This chain uses TRBV14 with TRBJ2-3; a weak D match, TRBD2 (5 bases). The germline CDR1 and CDR2 sequences are SGHDN and FVKESK. The CDR3 runs 18 residues. Deletions cut 0 bases from V and 6 bases from J, with 22 bases between. The CDR3 protein is CASSQDQWTVLGGDTQYF. The CDR3 nucleotides read TGTGCCAGCAGCCAAGATCAATGGACGGTATTGGGCGGGGATACGCAGTATTTT.

The rearrangement links TRBV12-3 or TRBV12-4 to TRBJ1-5, with unresolved D. CDR3 length: 15 residues. The V and J ends lost 5 bases and 0 bases respectively, with 11 bases between them. The CDR3 sequence is CASSGQDYSNQPQHF. CDR3 sequence (DNA): TGTGCCAGCAGTGGGCAGGATTATAGCAATCAGCCCCAGCATTTT.

This clonotype has more than one count but fewer than ten. The CDR3 region has the DNA TGCAGTGCCTCACTGAGCAATGAGCAGTTCTTC. Its protein is CSASLSNEQFF. The chain couples TRBV20-1 to TRBJ2-1; D gene unclear. V gave up 6 bases and J gave up 6 bases, with 9 bases separating them. The CDR3 contains 11 residues. The germline CDR1 and CDR2 sequences are DFQATT and SNEGSKA (reference sequence).

The sample holds many counts of this clonotype. This chain joins TRBV7-8 and TRBJ2-7; TRBD2 aligns across 7 bases. The CDR3 runs 16 residues. Germline CDR1 reads SGHVS; CDR2 reads FQNEAQ. The J segment lost 5 bases and the V segment lost 5 bases, leaving 15 bases of the junction unmatched. CDR3 sequence reads: CASSQFGTTLRDEQYF. DNA of the CDR3: TGTGCCAGCAGCCAGTTCGGGACTACATTAAGAGACGAGCAGTACTTC.

This clonotype was counted a few times. CDR3 sequence: CASSGEGESSYEQYF. In DNA form, the CDR3 reads TGTGCCAGCAGTGGCGAGGGGGAAAGCTCCTACGAGCAGTACTTC. This chain links TRBV25-1 with TRBJ2-7, with D perhaps matching TRBD1 (6 bases). Germline values: CDR1 MGHDK, CDR2 SYGVNS. The CDR3 covers 15 residues. Trimming stripped 4 bases from V and 0 bases from J, with 13 bases between.

The rearrangement links TRBV7-2 to TRBJ2-3; 12 nucleotides agree with TRBD1. The ends lost 5 bases at V and 4 bases at J; junction bases unmatched: 1. The CDR3 totals 14 residues. Germline CDR1 SGHTA, CDR2 FQGNSA. Here the CDR3 reads CASSRDRGPDTQYF. The CDR3 DNA follows: TGTGCCAGCAGCCGGGACAGGGGGCCAGATACGCAGTATTTT.

This sequence joins TRBV29-1 and TRBJ2-5; 11 positions agree with TRBD1. This CDR3 is built from 14 residues. V trimming: 5 bases; J trimming: 3 bases; junction bases outside the gene matches: 5. Germline loops: CDR1 SQVTM, CDR2 ANQGSEA. Here the CDR3 DNA reads TGCAGCGTTTTCCGGGACAGGGGGGAAGAGACCCAGTACTTC. Translated, it gives CSVFRDRGEETQYF. Supplemented by reference TRBV29-1 and TRBJ2-5, the full variable domain reads SAVISQKPSRDICQRGTSLTIQCQVDSQVTMMFWYRQQPGQSLTLIATANQGSEATYESGFVIDKFPISRPNLTFSTLTVSNMSPEDSSIYLCSVFRDRGEETQYFGPGTRLLVL.

The J gene is TRBJ2-3, the V gene TRBV5-1; no firm D call. Trimming left V 4 bases short and J 0 bases short, with 12 bases between. The CDR3 consists of 15 residues. Germline V gene lookup returns CDR1 SGHRS and CDR2 YFSETQ. CDR3 amino acids: CASSDRPSSTDTQYF. Written as DNA, the CDR3 is TGCGCCAGCAGCGACCGACCCTCTAGCACAGATACGCAGTATTTT.